This T cell receptor beta chain comes out of a study of Ad26.COV2.S vaccination and SARS-CoV-2 variants (dated by TCRdb to the early 2020s). Concerning the study at large: Donors in the vaccine arm were drawn from COV1001, a phase I-IIa trial of Ad26.COV2.S in healthy adults that was multicentre, randomized, double-blind and placebo-controlled. Ad26.COV2.S was administered intramuscularly at 5 x 10^10 or 1 x 10^11 viral particles, either as a single shot or as two shots given 56 days apart. Sequencing of the TCRbeta repertoire served to evaluate the specificity and breadth of SARS-CoV-2-reactive T cell receptors following Ad26.COV2.S vaccination. The TCR-sequenced set comprised approximately 32 samples: some 20 Ad26.COV2.S vaccine recipients, 5 placebo recipients and 8 SARS-CoV-2 convalescent individuals. Participants in the trial were split at random into five groups of five each, receiving low-dose or high-dose Ad26.COV2.S once or twice, or else placebo on both occasions. Throughout the experiments and outcome assessment, investigators stayed blinded to trial group allocation. Paper-wide results and their limitations: Comparable non-spike TCR breadth was observed between vaccine and placebo recipients, consistent with only spike being contained in the vaccine. According to the authors, total T cell responses may have been underestimated by the TCR breadth and depth analyses. Ad26.COV2.S recipients had higher spike-specific TCR breadth than placebo recipients (P = 0.0014). The study lacked the statistical power to compare responses across vaccine doses or regimens. After vaccination, substantial breadth of spike-specific CD8+ and CD4+ T cell responses was reported.

The junction shows trimming of 5 bases on V and 10 bases on J, and the gene matches do not reach 8 bases of it. From the cysteine through the phenylalanine, the CDR3 covers 14 amino acids. Left in the record is the CDR3 DNA by itself, 42 bases read in frame from the first base. The CDR1 and CDR2 encoded by the germline V gene (reference sequence) are SGHNT and YYREEE. Sample treatment or condition, as interpreted from the label and publication: roughly 20 received Ad26.COV2.S at low or high dose, single or two shots; 5 received placebo; per-sample allocation not given. For vaccine and placebo recipients, the sequenced repertoires came from samples collected on day 63 after the first injection. Cohort 1b enrolled roughly 25 adults aged 18-55 years at a single site in Boston, USA, between 29 July and 7 August 2020. Ad26.COV2.S consisted of a replication-incompetent adenovirus type 26 vector by which a prefusion-stabilized SARS-CoV-2 spike protein from the original Wuhan strain was expressed.

The immunoSEQ Assay was used to sequence TCRbeta CDR3 regions. After extraction, genomic DNA underwent amplification by bias-controlled multiplex PCR, followed by high-throughput sequencing. The study's own analysis went as follows. Collapsing and filtering of sequences were performed to quantify the absolute abundance of each unique TCRbeta CDR3 region. T cell fraction was estimated by normalization of TCRbeta template counts to usable DNA, with usable DNA being measured through amplification of reference genes present in all nucleated cells. Repertoire TCRs were annotated as SARS-CoV-2-specific by exact matching of V gene, CDR3 amino acid sequence and J gene to a known reactive TCR set. The reference SARS-CoV-2 TCR set came from MIRA and was filtered for enrichment in COVID-19-positive ImmuneCODE repertoires, removing public or cross-reactive TCRs. Drawing on the MIRA antigens, annotated TCRs were analysed further at the level of specific ORF or position within ORF. Breadth was defined as the number of annotated unique rearrangements divided by the total number of unique productive rearrangements, and depth was defined as the summed frequency of the annotated unique rearrangements. Group comparisons of TCR breadth used two-sided Wilcoxon rank-sum tests. TCRdb's version of the immuneACCESS table is confined to in-frame rearrangements and falls short of the full clone set. An unresolved V gene accounts for under half of the shortfall where checked; the remainder is of unknown origin. V, J and clone size reflect that table, while D and trimming were determined from the DNA. Across this sample there are 450,000 to 550,000 clones, with 80% to 90% seen only once. Just over 2.5% of the sample is in the top ten clones.

In regard to this clone: Its antigen has not been determined. No much larger clone is present one base from it, and per-base qualities are unavailable.

The sequence joins TRBV5-4 to TRBJ1-6, with 8 bases matching TRBD1. This sequence originates from a person between 18 and 65 years old who received the Ad26.COV2.S COVID-19 vaccine or a placebo. Material: peripheral blood, obtained in a trial of Ad26.COV2.S vaccine versus placebo. The DNA sequence follows: TGTGCCAGCAGATCGGACAGGGTCGGATCACCCCTCCACTTT. This encodes CASRSDRVGSPLHF. The full variable domain, with segments outside the CDR3 supplied by the reference TRBV5-4 and TRBJ1-6 proteins, appears as ETGVTQSPTHLIKTRGQQVTLRCSSQSGHNTVSWYQQALGQGPQFIFQYYREEENGRGNFPPRFSGLQFPNYSSELNVNALELDDSALYLCASRSDRVGSPLHFGNGTRLTVT.